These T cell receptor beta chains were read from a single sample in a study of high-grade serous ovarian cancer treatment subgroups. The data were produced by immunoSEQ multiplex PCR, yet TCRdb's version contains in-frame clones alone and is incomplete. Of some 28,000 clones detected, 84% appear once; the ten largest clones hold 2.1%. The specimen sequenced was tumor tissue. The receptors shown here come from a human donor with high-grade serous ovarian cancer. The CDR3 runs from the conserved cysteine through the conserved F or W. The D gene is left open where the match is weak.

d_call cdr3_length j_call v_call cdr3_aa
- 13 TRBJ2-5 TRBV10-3 CAIRAGLQETQYF
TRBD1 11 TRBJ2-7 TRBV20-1 CSGRDSYEQYF
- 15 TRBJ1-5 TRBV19 CASSSLRQLSQPQHF
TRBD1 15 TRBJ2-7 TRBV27 CASRLRGTGGYEQYF
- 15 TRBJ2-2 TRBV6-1 CASSEGGSGTGELFF
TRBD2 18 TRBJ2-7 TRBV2 CASSEETSGRDLSYEQYF
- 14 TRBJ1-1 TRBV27 CASSLSWQVTEAFF
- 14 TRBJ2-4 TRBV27 CASRLGGVGNIQYF
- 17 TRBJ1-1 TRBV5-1 CASSLGFRSGGNTEAFF
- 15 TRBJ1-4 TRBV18 CASSPSSRRAEKLFF
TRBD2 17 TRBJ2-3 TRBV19 CASSPTSGSTSTDTQYF
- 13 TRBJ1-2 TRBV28 CASSLRRADGYTF
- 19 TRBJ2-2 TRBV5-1 CASSLVYGGDSGYTGELFF
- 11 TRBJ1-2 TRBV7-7 CATGRDYGYTF
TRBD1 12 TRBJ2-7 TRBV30 CAWGDRAYEQYF
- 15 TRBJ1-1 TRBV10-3 CATQKDTGAHTEAFF
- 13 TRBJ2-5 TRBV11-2 CASSFGVQETQYF
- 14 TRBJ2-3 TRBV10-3 CAIKIERSTDTQYF
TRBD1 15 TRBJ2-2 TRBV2 CASCRDRGLLGELFF
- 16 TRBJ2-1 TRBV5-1 CASTPWGGSSYNEQFF
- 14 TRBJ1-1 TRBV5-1 CASSPRRGGTEAFF
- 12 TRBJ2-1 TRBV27 CASSPSYNEQFF
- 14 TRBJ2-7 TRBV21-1 CASSKGTGGYEQYF
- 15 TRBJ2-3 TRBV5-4 CASSLDPSETDTQYF
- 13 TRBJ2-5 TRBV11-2 CASSLGGGIEQYF
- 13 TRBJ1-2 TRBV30 CAWSVRGAGGYTF
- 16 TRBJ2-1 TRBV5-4 CASSLDPPGGAGEQFF
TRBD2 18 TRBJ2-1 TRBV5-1 CASSLLGHGAGGDNEQFF
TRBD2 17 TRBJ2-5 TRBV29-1 CSVVASGRWAFQETQYF
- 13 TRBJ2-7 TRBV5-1 CASSPRPTYEQYF
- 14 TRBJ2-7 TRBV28 CATEGRRSSYEQYF
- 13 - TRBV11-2 CASSLDASYEQYF
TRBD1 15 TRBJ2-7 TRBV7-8 CASSLDRTGYYEQYF
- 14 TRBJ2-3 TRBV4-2 CASSLTTRTDTQYF
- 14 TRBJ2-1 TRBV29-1 CSVIRLGMWSEQFF
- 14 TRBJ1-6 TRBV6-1 CASSEIHHNSPLHF
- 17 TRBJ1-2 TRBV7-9 CASSFAPRGRLNYGYTF
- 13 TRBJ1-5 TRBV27 CASSTRSNQPQHF
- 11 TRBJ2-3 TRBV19 CATTHGDTQYF
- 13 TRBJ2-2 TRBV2 CASSGSGTGELFF
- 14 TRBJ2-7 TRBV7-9 CASSLVQTTYEQYF
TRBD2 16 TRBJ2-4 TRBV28 CASSFTAGGAKNIQYF
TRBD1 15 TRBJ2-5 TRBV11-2 CASSFGQGARVGQYF
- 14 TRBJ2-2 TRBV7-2 CASSFDRRTGELFF
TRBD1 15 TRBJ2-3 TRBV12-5 CASGKDRGPTDTQYF
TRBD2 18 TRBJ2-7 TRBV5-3 CARSPSQMRAGASYEQYF